The clone carrying this TCR beta chain was seen ten or more times. RNA transcripts gave rise to amplified TCR beta CDR3 regions. RT-PCR in the first round (using the HTBI primer set) targeted the TCR CDR3. MiXCR, applied by TCRdb to the multiplex PCR reads, yields one record per CDR3 protein. The data contain around 610,000 distinct CDR3 sequences, roughly 14% of them singletons. Not enrolled were patients with uncontrolled infection, other autoimmune disease, pregnancy or lactation. The data belong to a study of T cells in Graves' hyperthyroidism and ophthalmopathy. Germline V gene data show CDR1 as MGHRA and CDR2 as YSYEKL. This CDR3 contains 14 residues. Trimming shortened V by 1 base and J by 1 base, and 4 bases separated the two germline ends.

This receptor was identified in a woman aged 40 to 50 with Graves' ophthalmopathy. The chain is built from TRBV4-1 and TRBJ2-2; D ambiguous. Sequenced input: blood. CDR3 sequence (DNA): TGCGCCAGCAGCCAAGCGGAGAACACCGGGGAGCTGTTTTTT. This gives the protein CASSQAENTGELFF.